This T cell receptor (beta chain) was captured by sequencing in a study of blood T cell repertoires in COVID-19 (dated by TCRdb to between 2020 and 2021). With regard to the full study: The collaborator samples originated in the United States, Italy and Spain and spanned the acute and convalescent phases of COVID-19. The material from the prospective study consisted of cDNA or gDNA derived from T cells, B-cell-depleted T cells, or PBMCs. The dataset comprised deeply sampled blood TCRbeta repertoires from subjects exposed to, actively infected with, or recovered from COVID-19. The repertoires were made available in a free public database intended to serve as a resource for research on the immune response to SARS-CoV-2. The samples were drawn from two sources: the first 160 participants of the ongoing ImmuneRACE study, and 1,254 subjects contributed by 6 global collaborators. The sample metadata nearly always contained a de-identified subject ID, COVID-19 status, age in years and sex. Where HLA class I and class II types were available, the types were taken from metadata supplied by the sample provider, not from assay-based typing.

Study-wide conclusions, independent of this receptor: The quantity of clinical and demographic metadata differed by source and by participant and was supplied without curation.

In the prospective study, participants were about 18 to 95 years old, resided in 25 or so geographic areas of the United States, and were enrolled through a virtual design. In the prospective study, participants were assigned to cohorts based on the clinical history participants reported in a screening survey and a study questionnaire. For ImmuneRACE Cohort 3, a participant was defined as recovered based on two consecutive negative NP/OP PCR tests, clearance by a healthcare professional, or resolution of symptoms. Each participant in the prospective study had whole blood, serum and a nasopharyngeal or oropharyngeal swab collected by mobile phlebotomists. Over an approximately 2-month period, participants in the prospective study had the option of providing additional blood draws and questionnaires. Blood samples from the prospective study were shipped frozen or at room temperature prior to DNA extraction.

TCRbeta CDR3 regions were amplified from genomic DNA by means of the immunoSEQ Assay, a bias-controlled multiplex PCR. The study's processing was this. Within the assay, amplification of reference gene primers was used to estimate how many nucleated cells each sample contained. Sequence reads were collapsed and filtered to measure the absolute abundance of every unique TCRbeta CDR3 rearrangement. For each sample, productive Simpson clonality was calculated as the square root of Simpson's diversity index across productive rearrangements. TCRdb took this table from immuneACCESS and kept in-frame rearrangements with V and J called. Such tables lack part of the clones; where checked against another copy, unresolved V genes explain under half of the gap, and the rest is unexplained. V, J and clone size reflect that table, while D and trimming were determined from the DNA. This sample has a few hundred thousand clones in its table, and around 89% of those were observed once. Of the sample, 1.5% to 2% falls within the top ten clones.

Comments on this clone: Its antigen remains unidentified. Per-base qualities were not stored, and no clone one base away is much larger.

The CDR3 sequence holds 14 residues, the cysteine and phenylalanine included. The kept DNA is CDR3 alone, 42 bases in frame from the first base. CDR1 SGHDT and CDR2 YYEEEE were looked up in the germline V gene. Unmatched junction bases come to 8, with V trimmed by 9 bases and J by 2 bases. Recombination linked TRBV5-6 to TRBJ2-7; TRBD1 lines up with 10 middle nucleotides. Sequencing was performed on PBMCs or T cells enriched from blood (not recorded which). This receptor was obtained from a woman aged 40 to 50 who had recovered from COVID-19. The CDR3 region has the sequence CATRTTGGPYEQYF. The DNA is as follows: TGTGCCACAAGGACGACAGGGGGCCCCTACGAGCAGTACTTC.